The rows below give T cell receptor beta chains drawn from one sample of a study of Graves' ophthalmopathy and Graves' hyperthyroidism. Each CDR3 protein is one row after TCRdb ran MiXCR on the multiplex PCR reads. The sample lists 200,000 to 250,000 distinct CDR3 sequences, just under 30% occurring once. Sequenced sample: peripheral blood. The source is a man aged 45 to 65 with Graves' ophthalmopathy. Both conserved end residues are part of each CDR3. The order of the fields is V gene, J gene, CDR3 protein.

>TRBV28|TRBJ1-5
CATIRGNQPQHF
>TRBV12-3/TRBV12-4|TRBJ2-7
CASSIRGSYEQYF
>TRBV12-3/TRBV12-4|TRBJ2-7
CASSFGPSSYEQYF
>TRBV18|TRBJ1-5
CASSKIGEGHQPQHF
>TRBV9|TRBJ1-2
CASSVTGTGEGGYTF
>TRBV28|TRBJ2-7
CASSPAGVVYEQYF
>TRBV7-3|TRBJ2-2
CASSSPSRGSTGELFF
>TRBV5-1|TRBJ1-1
CASSLANSGVNTEAFF
>TRBV28|TRBJ1-2
CASRGWNYGYTF
>TRBV6-1|TRBJ1-6
CASRARTNSPLHF
>TRBV6-2/TRBV6-3|TRBJ1-6
CASSYSPDRGDSPLHF
>TRBV28|TRBJ2-5
CASSSSGRIGYF
>TRBV11-2|TRBJ2-5
CASSLPPGTSGGTQETQYF
>TRBV12-3/TRBV12-4|TRBJ1-5
CASGGQEGKFDQPQHF
>TRBV25-1|TRBJ2-7
CASSGTGRYEQYF
>TRBV6-5|TRBJ2-6
CASSYRQGLVGANVLTF
>TRBV20-1|TRBJ2-7
CSAKPGQGSDYEQYF
>TRBV28|TRBJ1-2
CASRGQGASNYGYTF
>TRBV20-1|TRBJ2-7
CSARWGSSYEQYF
>TRBV7-2|TRBJ2-4
CASSLGPDFQGRYF
>TRBV29-1|TRBJ2-5
CSVEGTIQETQYF
>TRBV7-3|TRBJ2-5
CASSLTGTRQETQYF
>TRBV28|TRBJ1-2
CASSEYRGRKVGYTF
>TRBV11-2|TRBJ1-1
CASSWGTDTEAFF
>TRBV6-2/TRBV6-3|TRBJ1-1
CASSYRRQREAFF
>TRBV5-1|TRBJ2-2
CASTGGTGELFF
>TRBV6-1|TRBJ1-2
CASSPSGSGGYTF
>TRBV12-3/TRBV12-4|TRBJ1-5
CASSFTSREPQHF
>TRBV28|TRBJ2-7
CASTTRLSYEQYF
>TRBV6-5|TRBJ1-2
CASSSDGHLTNYGYTF
>TRBV10-1|TRBJ1-3
CASSVGDQGVQSGNTIYF
>TRBV4-3|TRBJ2-2
CASSQSSANTGELFF